This TCR beta chain was identified in a study of cytomegalovirus exposure and HLA in healthy donors. Comment on this clone: Antigen unknown.

The CDR3 loop spans 17 amino acids. Trimming at V came to 5 bases and at J to 0 bases, leaving 11 bases not matched to a gene. Germline CDR1 and CDR2: MNHEY and SMNVEV (reference sequence). Whole-study results and caveats: A later look showed TCR association rates differing by HLA locus, highest for DRB1 and lowest for HLA-C. V- and J-gene trimming in TCR beta was tied to a missense DCLRE1C variant by an analysis performed later. Donor immune exposure was known only as CMV serostatus.

PCR involved 60 Vbeta and 13 Jbeta primers. This table comes from immunoSEQ multiplex PCR, and its TCRdb copy is limited to in-frame clones, with some not included. This repertoire shows roughly 170,000 clones, approximately 85% found once; its top ten account for roughly 5.2%. The origin of this receptor is a girl aged 10-17 years in good health and CMV-seropositive. The gene calls are TRBV27 and TRBJ1-2, with 8 bases matching TRBD1. Sequencing was performed on PBMCs. DNA for the CDR3: TGTGCCAGCAGTCCCACGGGACAGGCCCTAGCTAACTATGGCTACACCTTC. Translated: CASSPTGQALANYGYTF.